One sample yielded the 11 T cell receptor beta chains listed below, sequenced in a study of cytomegalovirus exposure and HLA in healthy donors (dated by TCRdb to 2015 to 2018). Receptor amplification or capture employed the immunoSEQ multiplex PCR assay. The multiplex PCR relied on a mix of 60 forward primers for TCR Vbeta segments and 13 reverse primers for TCR Jbeta segments. TCRdb's version of the immuneACCESS table is confined to in-frame rearrangements and falls short of the full clone set. An unresolved V gene accounts for under half of the shortfall where checked; the remainder is of unknown origin. The sample includes 55,000 to 70,000 clones, with 68% observed a single time. The ten top clones hold around a sixth of the sample. Source material: PBMCs. Every receptor here comes from a middle-aged man in good health and CMV-seropositive.

The rearrangement uses TRBV7-8 and TRBJ2-1, with D perhaps TRBD1 (5 bases). The CDR3 has 15 residues. Looked up from germline, CDR1 is SGHVS and CDR2 is FQNEAQ. Trimming stripped 3 bases from V and 6 bases from J, with 15 bases between. CDR3 sequence (DNA): TGTGCCAGCAGCTTGGGCAGGGTGCAATCCAATGAGCAGTTCTTC. The encoded protein is CASSLGRVQSNEQFF.

The chain has TRBV18 and TRBJ1-5; tentatively, D is TRBD1 (5 bases). V lost 4 bases and J 2 bases, leaving 15 bases between the germline ends. Germline CDR1 reads KGHSH; CDR2 reads LQKENI. This CDR3 has 16 amino acids. The CDR3 is CASSLSRVGGNQPQHF. CDR3 nucleotides: TGTGCCAGCTCACTATCCAGGGTAGGAGGCAATCAGCCCCAGCATTTT.

There are a few counts of this clone. The chain recombines TRBV4-2 with TRBJ2-7; D is unclear. Deletions cut 1 base from V and 0 bases from J, with 10 bases between. The CDR3 consists of 15 residues. Germline V gene sequence: CDR1 LGHNA, CDR2 YNFKEQ. The CDR3 region is CASSQGVTTSYEQYF. The CDR3 DNA reads as TGTGCCAGCAGCCAAGGCGTCACTACCTCCTACGAGCAGTACTTC.

This chain joins TRBV11-2 and TRBJ2-1; 7 bases are a match to TRBD1. The CDR3 extends over 14 amino acids. J lost 6 bases, V lost 4 bases, and 6 bases had no gene match. Germline V CDR1 and CDR2: SGHAT, FQNNGV. This chain's CDR3 is CASSSNRGRNEQFF. The CDR3 nucleotides read TGTGCCAGCAGCTCAAACAGGGGCCGCAATGAGCAGTTCTTC.

This chain uses TRBV29-1 with TRBJ2-1; 10 bases are shared with TRBD2. The germline gives CDR1 SQVTM, CDR2 ANQGSEA. The V and J ends lost 4 bases and 5 bases, in that order; junction bases with no gene match: 8. The CDR3 has 15 residues. In nucleotides, the CDR3 is TGCAGCGTTGCGGCCCTAGCGGGGGCCGACAATGAGCAGTTCTTC. It specifies CSVAALAGADNEQFF.

The V gene is TRBV9, the J gene TRBJ1-1, with D perhaps matching TRBD1 (5 bases). Germline V gene sequence: CDR1 SGDLS, CDR2 YYNGEE. The CDR3 extends over 13 amino acids. Trimming removed 4 bases from V and 1 base from J, with 8 bases in between. CDR3: CASSLRGNTEAFF. CDR3 DNA: TGTGCCAGCAGCCTTAGGGGGAACACTGAAGCTTTCTTT.

The rearrangement joins TRBV11-1 to TRBJ2-5; 11 bases line up with TRBD2. The CDR3 spans 15 residues. V trimming: 6 bases; J trimming: 5 bases; junction bases outside the gene matches: 8. Germline CDR1 and CDR2: SGHAT and FQDESV (reference sequence). As DNA, the CDR3 is TGTGCCAGCAGGCACCTAGCGGGGGGTACGGAGACCCAGTACTTC. Translated, it gives CASRHLAGGTETQYF.

The chain combines TRBV14 with TRBJ2-4; D possibly corresponds to TRBD1 (6 bases). The V gene lost 2 bases and the J gene lost 8 bases, with 13 bases spanning the gap. This CDR3 spans 14 amino acids. Germline V gene sequence: CDR1 SGHDN, CDR2 FVKESK. The CDR3 coding sequence is TGTGCCAGCAGCCAAAGAGACAGGTTGGACATTCAGTACTTC. It specifies CASSQRDRLDIQYF.

The chain has TRBV19 and TRBJ2-5, with 10 bases matching TRBD1. The J call may be mistaken, given a closer DNA end match to TRBJ2-7. Germline V gives CDR1 LNHDA, CDR2 SQIVND (reference sequence). The CDR3 has 16 amino acids. The CDR3 bases are TGTGCCAGTAGTATCTCGGACAGGGGGAGCCGTTACGAGCAGTACTTC. Residues: CASSISDRGSRYEQYF.

Only a few counts were recorded for this clone. The chain recombines TRBV19 with TRBJ1-5; D unclear. Germline V gene sequence: CDR1 LNHDA, CDR2 SQIVND (reference sequence). Trimming pared 9 bases from V and 6 bases from J, leaving 24 bases between. This CDR3 is 16 amino acids long. The CDR3 region is CASKDCRRRFLQPQHF. The DNA for the CDR3 is TGTGCCAGCAAGGACTGTCGCAGGCGTTTTCTTCAGCCCCAGCATTTT.

This sequence joins TRBV7-9 and TRBJ2-3; 10 bases match TRBD2. The CDR3 is 16 amino acids. Germline-derived CDR1 and CDR2 are SEHNR and FQNEAQ (reference sequence). V lost 4 bases, J lost 4 bases, and 8 bases stayed unmatched. Here the CDR3 DNA reads TGTGCCAGCAGCTCGGGCCTAGCGGGGGCGTCAGATACGCAGTATTTT. Encoded protein: CASSSGLAGASDTQYF.